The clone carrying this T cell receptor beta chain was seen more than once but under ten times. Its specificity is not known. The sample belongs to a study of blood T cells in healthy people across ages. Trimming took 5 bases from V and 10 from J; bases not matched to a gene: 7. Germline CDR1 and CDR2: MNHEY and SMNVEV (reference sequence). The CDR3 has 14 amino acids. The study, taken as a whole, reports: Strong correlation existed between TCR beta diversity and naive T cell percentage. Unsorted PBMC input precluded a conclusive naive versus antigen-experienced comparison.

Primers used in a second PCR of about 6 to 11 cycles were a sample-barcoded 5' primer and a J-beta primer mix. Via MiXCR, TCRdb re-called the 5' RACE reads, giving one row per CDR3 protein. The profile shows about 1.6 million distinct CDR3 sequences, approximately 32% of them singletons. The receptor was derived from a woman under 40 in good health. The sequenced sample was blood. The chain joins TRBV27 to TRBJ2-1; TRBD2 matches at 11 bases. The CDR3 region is CASSPGLAVREQFF. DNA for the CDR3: TGTGCCAGCAGTCCGGGACTAGCGGTTAGAGAGCAGTTCTTC.